This entry lists 20 T cell receptor beta chains sequenced from one sample in a study of blood T cell repertoires in COVID-19. Measured with immunoSEQ multiplex PCR; TCRdb has only the in-frame clones, and not every one. Altogether fewer than 35,000 clones are present, more than 85% being singletons, with the ten largest covering roughly 25%. Sequencing was carried out using peripheral blood. The source is an elderly woman with active or convalescent COVID-19.

This chain joins TRBV30 and TRBJ2-5, with 8 bases identical to TRBD2. This CDR3 contains 15 residues. Germline V gene lookup returns CDR1 GTSNPN and CDR2 SVGIG (reference sequence). V was pared by 2 bases and J by 5 bases, with 10 bases of the junction left unmatched. CDR3 amino acids: CAWSRIAGIGETQYF. The CDR3 DNA sequence: TGTGCCTGGAGTAGGATAGCGGGGATAGGGGAGACCCAGTACTTC. Variable domain in full (rest from reference TRBV30 and TRBJ2-5): SQTIHQWPATLVQPVGSPLSLECTVEGTSNPNLYWYRQAAGRGLQLLFYSVGIGQISSEVPQNLSASRPQDRQFILSSKKLLLSDSGFYLCAWSRIAGIGETQYFGPGTRLLVL.

The V gene is TRBV9, the J gene TRBJ2-7; 9 bases are shared with TRBD1. Germline values: CDR1 SGDLS, CDR2 YYNGEE. This CDR3 contains 15 residues. The V and J ends lost 0 bases and 2 bases, in that order; junction bases with no gene match: 3. CDR3 residues: CASSVGGQGPYEQYF. The CDR3 bases are TGTGCCAGCAGCGTAGGGGGACAGGGTCCCTACGAGCAGTACTTC.

CDR3 region: CASSDGSRGHNYEQYF. The CDR3 DNA follows: TGTGCCAGCAGTGACGGGTCCAGGGGGCACAACTACGAGCAGTACTTC. The chain employs TRBV6-1 and TRBJ2-7; 8 positions match TRBD1. With 3 bases clipped from V and 3 bases from J, the junction kept 10 bases outside the gene matches. The CDR3 has 16 amino acids. Germline assignment: CDR1 MNHNS and CDR2 SASEGT.

The chain links TRBV7-2 to TRBJ1-5; 8 bases agree with TRBD1. There are 15 residues in the CDR3. Germline assignment: CDR1 SGHTA and CDR2 FQGNSA. The junction had 5 bases not matched to a gene; V was cut back by 1 base and J by 6 bases. The CDR3 is CASSLGQGAGQPQHF. CDR3 coding DNA: TGTGCCAGCAGCTTAGGTCAGGGGGCAGGTCAGCCCCAGCATTTT. Full variable domain (missing parts from reference TRBV7-2 and TRBJ1-5): GAGVSQSPSNKVTEKGKDVELRCDPISGHTALYWYRQSLGQGLEFLIYFQGNSAPDKSGLPSDRFSAERTGGSVSTLTIQRTQQEDSAVYLCASSLGQGAGQPQHFGDGTRLSIL.

Only a few counts were recorded for this clone. The chain has TRBV19 and TRBJ1-4; D not resolved. V was cut by 3 bases and J by 5 bases, with 7 bases left in between. The CDR3 contains 13 residues. Germline-derived CDR1 and CDR2 are LNHDA and SQIVND (reference sequence). The CDR3 sequence: CASSILMNEKLFF. The CDR3 coding sequence is TGTGCCAGTAGTATTCTAATGAATGAAAAACTGTTTTTT.

The chain is built from TRBV5-4 and TRBJ2-5, with D possibly matching TRBD2 (5 bases). CDR1 SGHNT and CDR2 YYREEE come from the germline V gene (reference sequence). This CDR3 has 14 residues. V lost 5 bases and J 5 bases, leaving 16 bases between the germline ends. The CDR3 reads CASSNEAGWETQYF. CDR3 DNA sequence: TGTGCCAGCAGTAATGAGGCGGGTTGGGAGACCCAGTACTTC.

This chain joins TRBV5-1 and TRBJ2-1, with D possibly matching TRBD1 (6 bases). Germline V gene data show CDR1 as SGHRS and CDR2 as YFSETQ. The CDR3 totals 14 residues. The V gene lost 0 bases and the J gene lost 7 bases, with 11 bases spanning the gap. CDR3 residues: CASSLDRTVNEQFF. The CDR3 region has the DNA TGCGCCAGCAGCTTGGATCGGACAGTGAATGAGCAGTTCTTC. Full variable domain (missing parts from reference TRBV5-1 and TRBJ2-1): KAGVTQTPRYLIKTRGQQVTLSCSPISGHRSVSWYQQTPGQGLQFLFEYFSETQRNKGNFPGRFSGRQFSNSRSEMNVSTLELGDSALYLCASSLDRTVNEQFFGPGTRLTVL.

The chain is built from TRBV5-1 and TRBJ2-2; TRBD1 might be the D (6 bases). The V gene's germline CDR1 is SGHRS and CDR2 YFSETQ. CDR3 length: 14 residues. Between the trimmed V and J ends, which lost 2 bases and 5 bases, there was a span of 10 bases. The CDR3 coding sequence is TGCGCCAGCAGCTTACGTCAGGGGACCGGGGAGCTGTTTTTT. Its protein product is CASSLRQGTGELFF. The full variable domain, completed using reference TRBV5-1 and TRBJ2-2, is KAGVTQTPRYLIKTRGQQVTLSCSPISGHRSVSWYQQTPGQGLQFLFEYFSETQRNKGNFPGRFSGRQFSNSRSEMNVSTLELGDSALYLCASSLRQGTGELFFGEGSRLTVL.

This sequence joins TRBV19 and TRBJ1-5; 7 bases fit TRBD1. There are 14 residues in the CDR3. Germline assignment: CDR1 LNHDA and CDR2 SQIVND (reference sequence). After removal of 5 bases from V and 4 bases from J, the junction contained 5 bases not matched to a gene. The CDR3, as DNA: TGTGCCAGTAGTTACAGGGGCGGGAATCAGCCCCAGCATTTT. Protein sequence: CASSYRGGNQPQHF.

The gene calls are TRBV2 and TRBJ2-2; D remains ambiguous. The CDR3 length is 13 residues. V was trimmed by 7 bases and J by 0 bases, leaving 6 bases between them. Germline CDR1 and CDR2: SNHLY and FYNNEI. CDR3: CASNRANTGELFF. The CDR3 nucleotides are TGTGCCAGCAACCGGGCGAACACCGGGGAGCTGTTTTTT.

The chain combines TRBV5-5 with TRBJ2-3, with D possibly TRBD2 on 5 matching bases. Germline V gives CDR1 SGHKS, CDR2 YYEKEE (reference sequence). The CDR3 sequence is 16 residues long. V lost 2 bases and J 2 bases, leaving 15 bases between the germline ends. The CDR3 DNA sequence: TGTGCCAGCAGCTTCCAGGATAGCGTCCCCACAGATACGCAGTATTTT. It specifies CASSFQDSVPTDTQYF.

V and J are TRBV5-6 and TRBJ1-2; 12 bases match TRBD1. Germline V gives CDR1 SGHDT, CDR2 YYEEEE. J lost 4 bases, V lost 0 bases, and 4 bases had no gene match. The CDR3 has 16 residues. The CDR3 reads CASSLGGQGATYGYTF. The CDR3 nucleotides read TGTGCCAGCAGCTTGGGGGGACAGGGGGCGACCTATGGCTACACCTTC.

The rearrangement joins TRBV19 to TRBJ1-2, with D possibly TRBD1 on 5 matching bases. The V end lost 3 bases, the J end lost 7 bases, and 12 bases lay between the germline ends. The CDR3 contains 13 residues. Germline lookup yields CDR1 LNHDA and CDR2 SQIVND (reference sequence). The CDR3 nucleotides are TGTGCCAGTAGTATTCAGGGAGGCGGTGGCTACACCTTC. Amino acids: CASSIQGGGGYTF.

V is TRBV7-2 and J is TRBJ1-2; 9 nucleotides align to TRBD1. The CDR3 has 15 residues. Germline loops: CDR1 SGHTA, CDR2 FQGNSA. V lost 4 bases to trimming and J lost 8 bases; unmatched junction nucleotides: 11. The CDR3 here is CASSWGAGTGYGYTF. The CDR3 DNA reads TGTGCCAGCAGCTGGGGGGCCGGGACAGGGTACGGCTACACCTTC. Combining the CDR3 with reference TRBV7-2 and TRBJ1-2 gives the whole variable domain GAGVSQSPSNKVTEKGKDVELRCDPISGHTALYWYRQSLGQGLEFLIYFQGNSAPDKSGLPSDRFSAERTGGSVSTLTIQRTQQEDSAVYLCASSWGAGTGYGYTFGSGTRLTVV.

The J gene is TRBJ2-5, the V gene TRBV6-6; 7 bases fit TRBD2. V gave up 4 bases and J gave up 4 bases; unmatched junction bases: 6. From germline, CDR1 is MNHNY and CDR2 SVGAGI (reference sequence). CDR3 length: 14 amino acids. Here the CDR3 reads CASSSPSGGETQYF. The CDR3, as DNA: TGTGCCAGCAGTTCACCTAGCGGAGGAGAGACCCAGTACTTC.

CDR3: CASSFGTPPTYEQYF. The CDR3, as DNA: TGTGCCAGCAGCTTCGGGACTCCTCCTACCTACGAGCAGTACTTC. The rearrangement uses TRBV3-1 (or the pseudogene TRBV3-2) and TRBJ2-7; D possibly corresponds to TRBD2 (6 bases). This CDR3 is built from 15 residues. The V and J ends lost 5 bases and 2 bases respectively, with 16 bases between them. Germline V gene sequence: CDR1 LGHDT, CDR2 YNNKEL (reference sequence).

V and J are TRBV19 and TRBJ1-4; no clear D gene. CDR1 LNHDA and CDR2 SQIVND come from the germline V gene (reference sequence). The CDR3 consists of 15 residues. V was shortened by 2 bases and J by 2 bases, with 9 bases between the two germline ends. The CDR3 region has the DNA TGTGCCAGTAGTATAATAGCGGGGACTAATGAAAAACTGTTTTTT. This gives the protein CASSIIAGTNEKLFF.

The table lists this clone with a few counts. Here the CDR3 reads CASSSQGPSNYGYTF. The CDR3 DNA follows: TGTGCCAGCAGCTCTCAGGGGCCTTCTAACTATGGCTACACCTTC. This chain uses TRBV7-2 with TRBJ1-2; possibly TRBD1 for D (6 bases). Trimming cost V 4 bases and J 0 bases, with 12 bases left between them. Germline CDR1 is SGHTA and CDR2 is FQGNSA. The CDR3 sequence is 15 residues long.

This chain connects TRBV5-1 to TRBJ1-1, with D tentatively TRBD1 (6 bases). Germline CDR1 and CDR2: SGHRS and YFSETQ. Trimming removed 0 bases at V and 4 bases at J, with 13 bases between. The CDR3 sequence is 15 residues long. Written as DNA, the CDR3 is TGCGCCAGCAGCTTGGCCTCTTGGGGGCCCACTGAAGCTTTCTTT. This sequence encodes CASSLASWGPTEAFF.

The chain has TRBV15 and TRBJ2-5, with unresolved D. The CDR3 length is 15 residues. CDR1 LNHNV and CDR2 YYDKDF come from the germline V gene (reference sequence). V was pared by 0 bases and J by 5 bases, with 13 bases between. The CDR3 coding sequence is TGTGCCACCAGCAGAGATCTATCTAGTTGGGAGACCCAGTACTTC. It translates to CATSRDLSSWETQYF.